Following are 10 T cell receptor beta chains from one sample sequenced in a study of blood T cell dynamics during melanoma immunotherapy. Measured with immunoSEQ multiplex PCR; TCRdb has only the in-frame clones, and not every one. Of around 13,000 clones detected, about four fifths appear once; the ten largest clones hold roughly 10%. Time point defined: pre-treatment baseline. The sample here was blood, taken from a patient treated with checkpoint blockade. These receptor sequences come from a human donor with melanoma.

The chain employs TRBV10-1 and TRBJ1-2, with a tentative D call TRBD1 (6 bases). Germline V gives CDR1 WNHNN, CDR2 SYGVQD (reference sequence). Trimming pared 11 bases from V and 11 bases from J, leaving 21 bases between. The CDR3 sequence is 12 residues long. The CDR3 region has the DNA TGCGCCGAGGGAGCGGGACACCTCGATTACACCTTC. This sequence encodes CAEGAGHLDYTF.

For this clone: A read error may produce the germline difference seen at one junction end. The chain recombines TRBV7-7 with TRBJ2-5; 8 bases agree with TRBD2. Germline CDR1 reads SSHAT; CDR2 reads FNYEAQ (reference sequence). CDR3 length: 15 residues. CDR3 DNA sequence: TGTGCTAGCAGCTCCGCGGCGGGAGGAGGTGAGACCCAGTACTTC. Protein: CASSSAAGGGETQYF. Drawing the rest from reference TRBV7-7 and TRBJ2-5, the complete variable domain is GAGVSQSPRYKVTKRGQDVTLRCDPISSHATLYWYQQALGQGPEFLTYFNYEAQPDKSGLPSDRFSAERPEGSISTLTIQRTEQRDSAMYRCASSSAAGGGETQYFGPGTRLLVL.

This clone appeared once. V and J are TRBV18 and TRBJ2-5; D possibly matches TRBD1 or TRBD2 (5 bases each). The V gene lost 3 bases and the J gene lost 3 bases, with 8 bases spanning the gap. Germline-derived CDR1 and CDR2 are KGHSH and LQKENI. The length of the CDR3 is 13 residues. Here the CDR3 DNA reads TGTGCCAGCTCACCGGGGGTTAAAGAGACCCAGTACTTC. Protein: CASSPGVKETQYF.

A few counts support this clone. The chain employs TRBV5-4 and TRBJ2-7; D is possibly TRBD1 (6 bases). V shed 1 base and J shed 2 bases, with 13 bases lying between them. This CDR3 contains 15 residues. Germline CDR1 and CDR2: SGHNT and YYREEE (reference sequence). The CDR3 loop is CASSLPSGAAYEQYF. CDR3 DNA: TGTGCCAGCAGCTTGCCGTCAGGGGCGGCCTACGAGCAGTACTTC.

The rearrangement joins TRBV6-5 to TRBJ2-5, with D hard to call. Germline CDR1 MNHEY, CDR2 SVGAGI. V was trimmed by 6 bases and J by 9 bases, leaving 23 bases between them. The CDR3 runs to 15 residues. CDR3 amino acids: CASSPLGEPVVSQYF. The DNA of the CDR3 is TGTGCCAGCAGCCCATTGGGTGAGCCGGTTGTATCCCAGTACTTC.

This clone was detected a few times. The V gene is TRBV7-3, the J gene TRBJ2-2, with D possibly being TRBD2 (6 bases). The CDR3 runs 15 residues. Trimming left V 4 bases short and J 4 bases short, with 13 bases between. Germline CDR1 is SGHTA and CDR2 is FQGTGA. The CDR3: CASSSTTGVTGELFF. CDR3 nucleotides: TGTGCCAGCAGCTCAACGACGGGGGTCACCGGGGAGCTGTTTTTT.

This chain connects TRBV6-4 to TRBJ2-7; TRBD1 matches at 11 bases. Germline CDR1 and CDR2: MRHNA and SNTAGT. This CDR3 spans 15 amino acids. V lost 6 bases to trimming and J lost 1 base; unmatched junction nucleotides: 5. The CDR3 here is CASSSGTGGSYEQYF. The CDR3 DNA sequence: TGTGCCAGCAGCTCCGGGACAGGGGGTTCCTACGAGCAGTACTTC.

The chain has TRBV29-1 and TRBJ2-7; maybe TRBD2 (5 bases). The germline V gene encodes CDR1 SQVTM and CDR2 ANQGSEA. The V end lost 4 bases, the J end lost 2 bases, and 15 bases lay between the germline ends. The CDR3 has 14 residues. The CDR3 loop reads CSVVLASFTYEQYF. DNA of the CDR3: TGCAGCGTTGTGTTGGCTAGCTTCACCTACGAGCAGTACTTC.

This clone showed up just once. The rearrangement joins TRBV5-6 to TRBJ2-4; tentative D call: TRBD2 (7 bases). Germline assignment: CDR1 SGHDT and CDR2 YYEEEE. This CDR3 has 16 residues. V lost 2 bases and J lost 0, with 12 bases in between. CDR3 in DNA: TGTGCCAGCAGCTTTCGGGGGGCACTAGCCAAAAACATTCAGTACTTC. This sequence encodes CASSFRGALAKNIQYF.

This chain connects TRBV6-6 to TRBJ1-2, with a possible D match to TRBD1 (5 bases). Germline loops: CDR1 MNHNY, CDR2 SVGAGI (reference sequence). V was clipped by 2 bases and J by 4 bases, with 14 bases between them. The CDR3 length is 15 residues. CDR3 coding DNA: TGTGCCAGCAGTTACAACCGGGACGGGATCTATGGCTACACCTTC. Protein sequence: CASSYNRDGIYGYTF.